Reported below is one T cell receptor beta chain. Its antigen remains unknown. There are 12 residues in the CDR3. CDR1 and CDR2 from the germline V gene are SQVTM and ANQGSEA. V was trimmed by 5 bases and J by 1 base, leaving 8 bases between them. The data were taken from a study of lung T cells in sarcoidosis with Löfgren's syndrome. Study background: Analyses focused on Löfgren's syndrome patients. Study observations and caveats: TRAV12-1 preferentially paired with TRBV2, with homologous CDR3s. Shared TRAV12-1 and TRBV2 CDR3 motifs were reported across several patients. These T cells were suggested, not shown, to recognize a putative antigen.

Via MiXCR, TCRdb re-called the reads, giving one row per CDR3 protein. The repertoire holds tens of thousands of distinct CDR3 sequences, with approximately 21% as singletons. The V and J genes are TRBV29-1 and TRBJ1-1; D not certain. This TCR was sampled from a human donor with sarcoidosis (Löfgren's syndrome or another form), or a control subject (not recorded which). The sample comprised CD4+ T cells from PBMCs. The CDR3 DNA is TGCAGCGTTATGGACGGGAACACTGAAGCTTTCTTT. Translating gives CSVMDGNTEAFF.